This T cell receptor (beta chain) originates from a study of control samples from healthy donors and cancer patients. Generated by immunoSEQ multiplex PCR, the TCRdb table keeps only in-frame clones and is missing some. This table has more than 110,000 clones, around nine tenths appearing once. Trimming took 1 base from V and 14 from J, leaving 6 bases between them. CDR3 size: 11 residues. Germline V lookup: CDR1 MDHEN, CDR2 SYDVKM. The clonotype originates from a woman in her twenties or thirties in good health. The V and J genes are TRBV28 and TRBJ1-6; D call uncertain. The sample taken for sequencing was blood. The CDR3: CASSLLYSLHF. DNA for the CDR3: TGTGCCAGCAGTTTATTATATTCCCTCCACTTT. The entire variable domain, with the rest obtained from reference TRBV28 and TRBJ1-6, is as follows: DVKVTQSSRYLVKRTGEKVFLECVQDMDHENMFWYRQDPGLGLRLIYFSYDVKMKEKGDIPEGYSVSREKKERFSLILESASTNQTSMYLCASSLLYSLHFGNGTRLTVT.